The 4 T cell receptor beta chains below all came from one sample that was sequenced in a study of blood T cell repertoires in COVID-19. TCRdb's copy holds only in-frame clones and misses some; the assay was immunoSEQ multiplex PCR. The table lists under 250,000 clones, approximately 86% of them singletons. The source material was peripheral blood. Every receptor here comes from a woman between 55 and 75 years old who had recovered from COVID-19.

J is TRBJ1-2 and V is TRBV7-9; 10 bases match TRBD1. The CDR3 length is 17 residues. Trimming removed 5 bases from V and 1 base from J; junction bases left unmatched: 10. Per the germline V gene, CDR1 is SEHNR and CDR2 is FQNEAQ (reference sequence). The CDR3 nucleotides read TGTGCCAGCAGCCCGACGACAGGGGGCATTATTAACTATGGCTACACCTTC. This gives the protein CASSPTTGGIINYGYTF.

This clone has just one count. The chain recombines TRBV14 with TRBJ1-6; D is ambiguous. CDR3 length: 13 amino acids. Germline CDR1 is SGHDN and CDR2 is FVKESK. The V and J ends lost 0 bases and 9 bases respectively, with 6 bases between them. CDR3 loop: CASSQDSFSPLHF. CDR3 in DNA: TGTGCCAGCAGCCAAGATAGTTTTTCACCCCTCCACTTT.

This clone was counted a few times. This chain joins TRBV19 and TRBJ2-2, with 11 bases that match TRBD2. CDR1 and CDR2 from the germline V gene are LNHDA and SQIVND (reference sequence). CDR3 size: 15 residues. V shed 3 bases and J 9 bases; nucleotides not matched to a gene: 6. The CDR3 sequence is CASSMPSGGIRELFF. In nucleotides, the CDR3 is TGTGCCAGTAGTATGCCTAGCGGGGGGATAAGGGAGCTGTTTTTT.

The rearrangement links TRBV11-2 to TRBJ2-1, with 10 bases aligning to TRBD2. V shed 3 bases and J 4 bases; nucleotides not matched to a gene: 9. In germline, CDR1 is SGHAT, CDR2 FQNNGV. The CDR3 contains 17 residues. The CDR3 nucleotides read TGTGCCAGCAGCTTCGCCGCAGCTAGCGGGGGATACAATGAGCAGTTCTTC. Encoded protein: CASSFAAASGGYNEQFF.